This T cell receptor beta chain was obtained from a study of cytomegalovirus exposure and HLA in healthy donors. The CDR3 is 14 amino acids. The V gene lost 5 bases and the J gene lost 6 bases, with 15 bases spanning the gap. Germline V gene data show CDR1 as MNHEY and CDR2 as SVGAGI. This clone was observed a few times. Primers included in the PCR were 60 Vbeta and 13 Jbeta primers. Sequenced by immunoSEQ multiplex PCR; TCRdb stores in-frame clones only, minus some. Of roughly 130,000 clones listed, 76% were seen once; the top ten hold around 1.9%. The sequencing sample was made of PBMCs. The gene calls are TRBV6-5 and TRBJ2-3; D might be TRBD2 (5 bases). The TCR comes from a man aged 35 to 55 in good health and CMV-seronegative. As DNA, the CDR3 is TGTGCCAGCAGTCCTCGGATCGGCGGGGATACGCAGTATTTT. It translates to CASSPRIGGDTQYF.